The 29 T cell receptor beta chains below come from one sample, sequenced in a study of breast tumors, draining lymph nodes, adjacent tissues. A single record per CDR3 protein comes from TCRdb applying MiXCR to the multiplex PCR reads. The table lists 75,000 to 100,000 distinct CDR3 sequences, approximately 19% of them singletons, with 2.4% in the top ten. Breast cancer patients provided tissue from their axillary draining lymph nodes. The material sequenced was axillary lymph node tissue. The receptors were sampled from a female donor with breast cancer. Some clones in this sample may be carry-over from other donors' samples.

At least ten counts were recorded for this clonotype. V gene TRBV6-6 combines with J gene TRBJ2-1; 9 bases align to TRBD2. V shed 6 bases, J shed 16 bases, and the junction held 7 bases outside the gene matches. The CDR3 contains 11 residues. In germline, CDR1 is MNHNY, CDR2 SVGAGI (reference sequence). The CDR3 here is CASSPGTSFFF. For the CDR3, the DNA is TGTGCCAGCAGCCCCGGGACTAGCTTTTTCTTC.

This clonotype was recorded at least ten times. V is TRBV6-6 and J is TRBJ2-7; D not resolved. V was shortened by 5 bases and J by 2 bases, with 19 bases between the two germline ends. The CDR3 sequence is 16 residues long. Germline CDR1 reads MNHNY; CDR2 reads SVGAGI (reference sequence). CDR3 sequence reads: CASSPELLGAPYEQYF. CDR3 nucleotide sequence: TGTGCCAGCAGTCCCGAGCTTTTGGGCGCTCCCTACGAGCAGTACTTC.

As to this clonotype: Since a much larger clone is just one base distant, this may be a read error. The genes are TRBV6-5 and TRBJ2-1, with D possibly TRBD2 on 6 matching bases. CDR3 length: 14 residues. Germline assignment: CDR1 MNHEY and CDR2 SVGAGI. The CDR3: CASSQLATYNEQLF. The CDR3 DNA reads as TGTGCCAGCAGTCAGCTAGCGACTTACAATGAGCAGCTCTTC.

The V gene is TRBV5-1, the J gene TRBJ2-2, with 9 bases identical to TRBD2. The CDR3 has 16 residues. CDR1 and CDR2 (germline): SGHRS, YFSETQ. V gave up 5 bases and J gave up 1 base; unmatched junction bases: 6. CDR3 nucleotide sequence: TGCGCCAGCAGACGAGAGACTAGCGGGAACACCGGGGAGCTGTTTTTT. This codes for CASRRETSGNTGELFF.

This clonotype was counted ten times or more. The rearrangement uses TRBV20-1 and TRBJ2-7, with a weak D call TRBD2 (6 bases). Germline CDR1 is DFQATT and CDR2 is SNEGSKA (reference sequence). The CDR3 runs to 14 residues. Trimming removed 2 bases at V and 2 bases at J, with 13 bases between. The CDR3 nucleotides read TGCAGTGCTAGACCCCGGCGGGGACCCTACGAGCAGTACTTC. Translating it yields CSARPRRGPYEQYF.

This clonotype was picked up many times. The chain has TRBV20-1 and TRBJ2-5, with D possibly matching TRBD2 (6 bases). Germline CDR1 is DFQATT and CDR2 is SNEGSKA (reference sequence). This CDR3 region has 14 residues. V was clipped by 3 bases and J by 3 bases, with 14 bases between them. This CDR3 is CSASGGYREETQYF. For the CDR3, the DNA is TGCAGTGCTAGTGGAGGGTACCGGGAAGAGACCCAGTACTTC.

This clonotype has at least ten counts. This chain's CDR3 is CASSLRTGATEQYF. As DNA, the CDR3 is TGTGCCAGCAGCTTACGGACGGGAGCTACTGAGCAGTACTTC. The chain recombines TRBV7-9 with TRBJ2-7, with a tentative D call TRBD2 (6 bases). The V gene's germline CDR1 is SEHNR and CDR2 FQNEAQ (reference sequence). The CDR3 has 14 amino acids. Trimming shortened V by 2 bases and J by 7 bases, and 15 bases separated the two germline ends.

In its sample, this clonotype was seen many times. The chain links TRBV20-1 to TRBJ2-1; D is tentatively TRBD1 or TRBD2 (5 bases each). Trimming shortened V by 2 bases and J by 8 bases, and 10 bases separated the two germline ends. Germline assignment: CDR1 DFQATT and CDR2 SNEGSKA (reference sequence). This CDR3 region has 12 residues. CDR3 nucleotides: TGCAGTGCTAGAAGGGTGGGGGATGAGCAGTTCTTC. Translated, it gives CSARRVGDEQFF.

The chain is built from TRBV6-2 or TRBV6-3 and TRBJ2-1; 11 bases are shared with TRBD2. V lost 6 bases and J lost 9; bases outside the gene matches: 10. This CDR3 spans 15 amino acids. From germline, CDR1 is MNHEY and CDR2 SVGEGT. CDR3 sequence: CASSPRLAGITEQFF. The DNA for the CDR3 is TGTGCCAGCAGCCCTCGACTAGCGGGAATCACTGAGCAGTTCTTC.

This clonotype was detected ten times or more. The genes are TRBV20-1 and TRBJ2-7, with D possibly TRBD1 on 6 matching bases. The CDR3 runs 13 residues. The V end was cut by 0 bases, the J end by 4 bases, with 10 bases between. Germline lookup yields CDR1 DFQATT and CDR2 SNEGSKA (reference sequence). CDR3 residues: CSARDLTGYEQYF. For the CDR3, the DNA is TGCAGTGCTAGAGATCTAACAGGGTACGAGCAGTACTTC.

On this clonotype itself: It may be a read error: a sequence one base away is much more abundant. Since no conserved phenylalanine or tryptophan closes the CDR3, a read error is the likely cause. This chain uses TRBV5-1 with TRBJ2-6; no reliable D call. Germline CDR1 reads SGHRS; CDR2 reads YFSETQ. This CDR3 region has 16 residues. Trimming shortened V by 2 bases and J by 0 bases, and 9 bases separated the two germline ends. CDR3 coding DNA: TGCGCCAGCAGCTTAGAGAGAAACTCTGGGGCCAACGTCCTGACTCTC. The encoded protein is CASSLERNSGANVLTL.

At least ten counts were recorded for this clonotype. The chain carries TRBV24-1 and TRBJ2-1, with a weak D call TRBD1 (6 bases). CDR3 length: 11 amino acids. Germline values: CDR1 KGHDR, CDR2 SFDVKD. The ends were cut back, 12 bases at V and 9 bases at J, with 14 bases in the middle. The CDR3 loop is CAVERGTEQFF. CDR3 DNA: TGTGCCGTCGAGAGGGGGACTGAGCAGTTCTTC.

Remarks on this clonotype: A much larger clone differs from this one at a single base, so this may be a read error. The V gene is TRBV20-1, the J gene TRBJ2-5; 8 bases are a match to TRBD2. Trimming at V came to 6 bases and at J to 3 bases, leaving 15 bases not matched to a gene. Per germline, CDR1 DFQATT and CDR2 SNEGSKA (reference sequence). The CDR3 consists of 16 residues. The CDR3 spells CSAEWLAGPKEETQYF. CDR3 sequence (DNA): TGCAGTGCCGAGTGGCTAGCGGGCCCCAAGGAAGAGACCCAGTACTTC.

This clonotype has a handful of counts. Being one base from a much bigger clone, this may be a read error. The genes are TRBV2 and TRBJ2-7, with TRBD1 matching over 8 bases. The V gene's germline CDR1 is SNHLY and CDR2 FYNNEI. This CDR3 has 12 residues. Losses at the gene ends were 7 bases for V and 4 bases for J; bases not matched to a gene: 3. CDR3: CASIRDRYEQYF. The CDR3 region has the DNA TGTGCCAGCATCCGGGACAGGTACGAGCAGTACTTC.

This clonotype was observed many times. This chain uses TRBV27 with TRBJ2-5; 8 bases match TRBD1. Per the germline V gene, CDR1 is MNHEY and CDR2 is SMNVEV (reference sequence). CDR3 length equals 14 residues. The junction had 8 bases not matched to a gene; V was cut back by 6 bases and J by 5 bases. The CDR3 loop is CASSPGTGFETQYF. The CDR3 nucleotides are TGTGCCAGCAGCCCCGGGACAGGATTTGAGACCCAGTACTTC.

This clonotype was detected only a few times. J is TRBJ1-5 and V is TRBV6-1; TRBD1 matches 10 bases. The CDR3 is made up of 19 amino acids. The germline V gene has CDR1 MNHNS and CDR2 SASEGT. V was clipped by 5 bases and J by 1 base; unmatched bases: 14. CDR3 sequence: CASSWYGTGVSGSNQPQHF. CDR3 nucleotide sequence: TGTGCCAGCAGTTGGTATGGGACAGGGGTAAGCGGCAGCAATCAGCCCCAGCATTTT.

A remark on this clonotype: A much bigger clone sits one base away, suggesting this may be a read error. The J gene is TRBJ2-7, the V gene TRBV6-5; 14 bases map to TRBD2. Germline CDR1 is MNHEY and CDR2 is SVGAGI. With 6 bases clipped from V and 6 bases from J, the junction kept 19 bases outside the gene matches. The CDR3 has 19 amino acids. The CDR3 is CASSSSPGLAGVGTSEQYF. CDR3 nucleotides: TGTGCCAGCAGCTCCTCCCCGGGACTAGCGGGAGTAGGGACCTCCGAGCAGTACTTC.

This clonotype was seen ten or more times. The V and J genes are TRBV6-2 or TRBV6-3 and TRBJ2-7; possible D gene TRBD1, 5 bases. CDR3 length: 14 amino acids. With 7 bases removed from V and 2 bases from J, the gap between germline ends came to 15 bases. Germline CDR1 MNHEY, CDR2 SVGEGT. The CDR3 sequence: CASNPGLAAYEQYF. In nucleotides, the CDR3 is TGTGCCAGCAATCCAGGGTTGGCCGCCTACGAGCAGTACTTC.

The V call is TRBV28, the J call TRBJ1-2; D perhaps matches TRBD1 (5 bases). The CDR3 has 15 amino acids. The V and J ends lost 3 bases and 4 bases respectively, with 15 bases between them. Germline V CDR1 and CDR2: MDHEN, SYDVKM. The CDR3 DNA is TGTGCCAGCAGTTTGGTCGCGGACACTCGCTATGGCTACACCTTC. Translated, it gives CASSLVADTRYGYTF.

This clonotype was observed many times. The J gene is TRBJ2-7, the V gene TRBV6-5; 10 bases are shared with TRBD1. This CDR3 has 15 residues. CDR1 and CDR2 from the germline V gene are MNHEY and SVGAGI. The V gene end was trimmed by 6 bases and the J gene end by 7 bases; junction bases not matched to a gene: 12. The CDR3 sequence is CASSLGQGLPLEQYF. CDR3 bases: TGTGCCAGCAGCCTGGGACAGGGGTTACCGCTGGAGCAGTACTTC.

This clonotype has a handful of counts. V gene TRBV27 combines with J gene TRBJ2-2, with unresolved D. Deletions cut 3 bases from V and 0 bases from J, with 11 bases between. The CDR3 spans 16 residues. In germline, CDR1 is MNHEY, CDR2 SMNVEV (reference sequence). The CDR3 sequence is CASSFRTPSNTGELFF. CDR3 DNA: TGTGCCAGCAGTTTCCGAACGCCCTCGAACACCGGGGAGCTGTTTTTT.

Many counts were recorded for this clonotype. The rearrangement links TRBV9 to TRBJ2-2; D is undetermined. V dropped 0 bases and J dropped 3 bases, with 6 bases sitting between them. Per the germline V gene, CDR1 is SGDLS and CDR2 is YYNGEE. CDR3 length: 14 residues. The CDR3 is CASSVGLHTGELFF. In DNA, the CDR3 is TGTGCCAGCAGCGTAGGACTGCACACCGGGGAGCTGTTTTTT.

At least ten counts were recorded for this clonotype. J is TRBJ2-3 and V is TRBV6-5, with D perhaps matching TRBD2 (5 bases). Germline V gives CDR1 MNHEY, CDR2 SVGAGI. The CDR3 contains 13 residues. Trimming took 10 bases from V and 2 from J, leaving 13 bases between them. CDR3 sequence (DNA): TGTGCCACCAGAGGGCGCCCCACAGATACGCAGTATTTT. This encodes CATRGRPTDTQYF.

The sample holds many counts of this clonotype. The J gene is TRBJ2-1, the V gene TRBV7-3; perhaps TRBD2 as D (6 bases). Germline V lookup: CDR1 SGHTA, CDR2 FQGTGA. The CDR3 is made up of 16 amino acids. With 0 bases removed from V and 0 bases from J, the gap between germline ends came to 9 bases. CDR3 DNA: TGTGCCAGCAGCTTAACTGGACTAAACTCCTACAATGAGCAGTTCTTC. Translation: CASSLTGLNSYNEQFF.

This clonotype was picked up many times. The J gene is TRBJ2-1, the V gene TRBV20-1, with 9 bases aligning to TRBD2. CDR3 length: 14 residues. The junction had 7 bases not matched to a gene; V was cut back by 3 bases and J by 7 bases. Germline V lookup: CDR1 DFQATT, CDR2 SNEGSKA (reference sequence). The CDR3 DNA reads TGCAGTGCTAGCCCTAGCGGGATAGGGAATGAGCAGTTCTTC. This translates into CSASPSGIGNEQFF.

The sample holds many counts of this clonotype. The CDR3 bases are TGTGCCAGCATGACAGGGGTGGATGAAAAACTGTTTTTT. As protein: CASMTGVDEKLFF. This chain joins TRBV6-1 and TRBJ1-4; 8 nucleotides agree with TRBD1. The germline gives CDR1 MNHNS, CDR2 SASEGT. The CDR3 covers 13 residues. After removal of 7 bases from V and 6 bases from J, the junction contained 4 bases not matched to a gene.

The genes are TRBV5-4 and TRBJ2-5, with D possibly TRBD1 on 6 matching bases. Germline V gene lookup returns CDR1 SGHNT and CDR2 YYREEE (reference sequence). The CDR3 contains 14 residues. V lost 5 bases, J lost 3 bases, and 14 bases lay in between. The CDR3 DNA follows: TGTGCCAGCAGGCCCAGGGGCAGCAAAGAGACCCAGTACTTC. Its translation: CASRPRGSKETQYF. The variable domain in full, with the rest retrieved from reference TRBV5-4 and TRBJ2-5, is ETGVTQSPTHLIKTRGQQVTLRCSSQSGHNTVSWYQQALGQGPQFIFQYYREEENGRGNFPPRFSGLQFPNYSSELNVNALELDDSALYLCASRPRGSKETQYFGPGTRLLVL.

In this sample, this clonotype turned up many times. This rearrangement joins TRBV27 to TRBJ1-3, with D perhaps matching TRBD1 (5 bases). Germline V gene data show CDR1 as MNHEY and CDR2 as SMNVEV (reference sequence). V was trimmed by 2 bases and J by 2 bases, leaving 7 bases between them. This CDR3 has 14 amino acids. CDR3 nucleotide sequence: TGTGCCAGCAGTTTACGCAGGGCTGGAAACACCATATATTTT. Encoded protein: CASSLRRAGNTIYF.

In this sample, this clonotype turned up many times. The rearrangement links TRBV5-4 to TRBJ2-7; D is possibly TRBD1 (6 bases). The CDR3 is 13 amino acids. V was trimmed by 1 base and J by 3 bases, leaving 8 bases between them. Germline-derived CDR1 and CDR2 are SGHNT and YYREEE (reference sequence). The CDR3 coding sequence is TGTGCCAGCAGCTTGAGGGGGAACTACGAGCAGTACTTC. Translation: CASSLRGNYEQYF.